This TCR beta chain was recorded in a study of beta chain features in type 1 diabetes. Study outcomes and limitations: Patients' naive, central memory and Treg TCRB repertoires seemed closer to one another than those of healthy donors. Shortening of TCRB CDR3s, moderate but significant, appeared in all four CD4+ subsets of Type 1 diabetes patients. There were fewer insertions and more deletions at the VDJ junctions of type 1 diabetes patients.

This clone came up many times. Its cognate antigen is unknown. CDR1 MDHEN and CDR2 SYDVKM come from the germline V gene. CDR3 size: 11 residues. V dropped 6 bases and J dropped 5 bases, with 7 bases sitting between them. Each of the CD4+ naive, central memory, regulatory and stem cell-like memory populations was sorted via CD45RO/CCR7/CD25/CD127/CD95/CD27. All of the isolated RNA was reverse transcribed, so expressed TCRB transcripts were sequenced. The assay was immunoSEQ multiplex PCR, and TCRdb's table has in-frame clones only and misses some. The table lists a few hundred thousand clones, over 8.5% of them singletons.

Sample: central memory CD4+ T cells from blood. This TCR was sampled from a man aged 30-40 years with type 1 diabetes. The chain employs TRBV28 and TRBJ2-5; D uncertain. For the CDR3, the DNA is TGTGCCAGCAGGACGGAGGAGACCCAGTACTTC. Translated, it gives CASRTEETQYF.